A single T cell receptor beta chain is shown here with its context. This entry comes from a study of T cells in Graves' hyperthyroidism and ophthalmopathy. What was amplified from RNA transcripts were TCR beta CDR3 regions. TCR CDR3 underwent first-round RT-PCR with the HTBI primer set. Using its own MiXCR run on the multiplex PCR reads, TCRdb lists one record per CDR3 protein. The data hold under 700,000 distinct CDR3 sequences, with over 15% observed a single time. Germline V gene sequence: CDR1 SGHAT, CDR2 FQNNGV. Trimming shortened V by 1 base and J by 12 bases, and 9 bases separated the two germline ends. This CDR3 contains 11 residues.

The gene calls are TRBV11-2 and TRBJ1-1, with no clear D. Sequencing used blood. This TCR derives from a woman in her late teens or twenties with Graves' hyperthyroidism. The CDR3 DNA sequence: TGTGCCAGCAGCTTAGGAACAAGGCCTTTCTTT. Translated, it gives CASSLGTRPFF.